The present T cell receptor beta chain was sequenced within a study of CD8 T cells in Susac syndrome. The authors reverse transcribed about 0.5 to 1 ug RNA with random hexamers. TCRdb passed the immunoSEQ multiplex PCR reads through MiXCR, listing each CDR3 protein once. The table lists approximately 170,000 distinct CDR3 sequences, approximately 90% of them singletons. V lost 1 base and J 5 bases, leaving 11 bases between the germline ends. Per the germline V gene, CDR1 is SGHTA and CDR2 is FQGNSA. CDR3 length equals 14 residues. The chain employs TRBV7-2 and TRBJ1-2; D perhaps matches TRBD1 (5 bases). The source material was CD4+ T cells from PBMCs. The source of this sequence is a human donor in good health. The CDR3 sequence: CASSLDGRGYGYTF. CDR3 sequence (DNA): TGTGCCAGCAGCTTAGATGGGAGGGGATATGGCTACACCTTC.